Listed below are T cell receptor beta chains from one sample, sequenced in a study of cytomegalovirus exposure and HLA in healthy donors. The assay was immunoSEQ multiplex PCR, and TCRdb's table has in-frame clones only and misses some. The sample consists of roughly 150,000 clones, 79% of them appearing once. Sequenced sample: PBMCs. These receptors originate from a man between 35 and 55 years old in good health and CMV-seropositive. CDR3s leave out the opening cysteine and the closing phenylalanine or tryptophan. Fields, in order: D gene, V gene, CDR3 protein. The D gene is left open where the match is weak.

D gene: TRBD1
V gene: TRBV6-1
CDR3 protein: ASSTRDRNSYEQY

D gene: -
V gene: TRBV28
CDR3 protein: ASSQRGTAINNSPLH

D gene: TRBD1
V gene: TRBV18
CDR3 protein: ASSPGTGLGRETYEQY

D gene: TRBD1
V gene: TRBV18
CDR3 protein: ASSPKGDRNTGELF

D gene: -
V gene: TRBV10-2
CDR3 protein: ASRRGGGGANVLT

D gene: -
V gene: TRBV6-1
CDR3 protein: ASSVEGWTKNIQY

D gene: -
V gene: TRBV11-2
CDR3 protein: ASSFPPQGNEQF

D gene: TRBD2
V gene: TRBV5-4
CDR3 protein: ASSLGSGGSTDTQY

D gene: -
V gene: TRBV4-1
CDR3 protein: ASSQWSGVNYGYT

D gene: -
V gene: TRBV30
CDR3 protein: AWGDKGTDTQY

D gene: TRBD1
V gene: TRBV19
CDR3 protein: ASSKGQRPLEQY

D gene: TRBD1
V gene: TRBV30
CDR3 protein: AWSVGTDNSPLH

D gene: -
V gene: TRBV2
CDR3 protein: ASSPSSNQPQH

D gene: TRBD1
V gene: TRBV6-1
CDR3 protein: ASSELGGGQPQH

D gene: -
V gene: TRBV27
CDR3 protein: ASSLWAGLRGGYT

D gene: -
V gene: TRBV7-9
CDR3 protein: SSSLAIYEQY

D gene: TRBD1
V gene: TRBV18
CDR3 protein: ASSRENTGANSPLH

D gene: TRBD2
V gene: TRBV4-1
CDR3 protein: ASSQGGLAGGPGTQY

D gene: -
V gene: TRBV2
CDR3 protein: ASSFMEEGYEQY

D gene: -
V gene: TRBV5-6
CDR3 protein: ASSYIMNTEAF

D gene: -
V gene: TRBV19
CDR3 protein: ASSGRGLGGTEAF

D gene: -
V gene: TRBV21-1
CDR3 protein: ASSNQGAYEQY

D gene: TRBD1
V gene: TRBV11-2
CDR3 protein: ASSLSGQGEEKLF

D gene: -
V gene: TRBV11-2
CDR3 protein: ASSLSSLNTEAF

D gene: TRBD1
V gene: TRBV30
CDR3 protein: AWGQGRDEKLF

D gene: TRBD1
V gene: TRBV6-5
CDR3 protein: ASKAPRGRSGYT

D gene: TRBD2
V gene: TRBV2
CDR3 protein: ASSPVASGNNEQF

D gene: -
V gene: TRBV12-5
CDR3 protein: ASGSHPRGTDTQY

D gene: -
V gene: TRBV7-8
CDR3 protein: ASSLERTLETQY

D gene: -
V gene: TRBV20-1
CDR3 protein: STDRDFEAF

D gene: -
V gene: TRBV6-5
CDR3 protein: ASSSGGALGTEAF

D gene: TRBD1
V gene: TRBV29-1
CDR3 protein: SVQDRERAF

D gene: -
V gene: TRBV2
CDR3 protein: ASSTGSNQPQH

D gene: -
V gene: TRBV11-2
CDR3 protein: ASSRDLAADTQY

D gene: -
V gene: TRBV30
CDR3 protein: AWSSPGGAGGYT

D gene: -
V gene: TRBV28
CDR3 protein: ASSPSDSYEQY

D gene: -
V gene: TRBV6-1
CDR3 protein: ASSEGPLRGNEQF

D gene: TRBD2
V gene: TRBV30
CDR3 protein: AWTSGTSPTTPQY

D gene: TRBD2
V gene: TRBV18
CDR3 protein: ASSPSGVSYEQY

D gene: -
V gene: TRBV5-6
CDR3 protein: ASVEGGGSADTQY

D gene: -
V gene: TRBV11-2
CDR3 protein: ASSSRGAYPNYGYT

D gene: -
V gene: TRBV19
CDR3 protein: ASSTPGYSNQPQH

D gene: -
V gene: TRBV28
CDR3 protein: ASEDTYTGELF

D gene: -
V gene: TRBV5-1
CDR3 protein: ASRRRAGIDEQY

D gene: -
V gene: TRBV7-3
CDR3 protein: ASSPQSRGDYGYT

D gene: -
V gene: TRBV19
CDR3 protein: ASSIFGEGEQY

D gene: TRBD2
V gene: TRBV5-1
CDR3 protein: ASSLAASGGTDTQY

D gene: -
V gene: TRBV27
CDR3 protein: ASSATRDSGNTIY

D gene: TRBD1
V gene: TRBV29-1
CDR3 protein: SVRRDRANTEAF

D gene: TRBD2
V gene: TRBV6-4
CDR3 protein: ASSESSGRAEQY

D gene: TRBD1
V gene: TRBV7-9
CDR3 protein: ASSVSGQSNEKLF

D gene: -
V gene: TRBV10-1
CDR3 protein: ASSGVGLHTEAF

D gene: -
V gene: TRBV11-2
CDR3 protein: ASSLHPRDEQY

D gene: -
V gene: TRBV5-1
CDR3 protein: ASSLVQKRTDTQY

D gene: -
V gene: TRBV6-5
CDR3 protein: ASSRQSYNSPLH

D gene: -
V gene: TRBV4-1
CDR3 protein: ASTPMGARNSPLH

D gene: TRBD1
V gene: TRBV18
CDR3 protein: ASSPPGQGKTNEKLF

D gene: -
V gene: TRBV2
CDR3 protein: ASSEGQVSSYEQY